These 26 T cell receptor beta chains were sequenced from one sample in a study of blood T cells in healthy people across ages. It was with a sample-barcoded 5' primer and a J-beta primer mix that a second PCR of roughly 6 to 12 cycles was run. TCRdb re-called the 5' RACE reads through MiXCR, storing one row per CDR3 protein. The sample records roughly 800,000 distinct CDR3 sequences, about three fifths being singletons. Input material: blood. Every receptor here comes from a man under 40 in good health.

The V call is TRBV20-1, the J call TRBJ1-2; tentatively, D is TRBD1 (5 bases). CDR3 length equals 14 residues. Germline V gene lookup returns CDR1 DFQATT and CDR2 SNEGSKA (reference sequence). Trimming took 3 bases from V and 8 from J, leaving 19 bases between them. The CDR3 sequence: CSASMELGGGGYTF. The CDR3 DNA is TGCAGTGCTAGTATGGAATTGGGGGGGGGAGGCTACACCTTC.

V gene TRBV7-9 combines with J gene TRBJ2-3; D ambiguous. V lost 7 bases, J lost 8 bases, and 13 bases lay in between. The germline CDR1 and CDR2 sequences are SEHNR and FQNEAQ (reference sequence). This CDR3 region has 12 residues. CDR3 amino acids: CASTARGVTQYF. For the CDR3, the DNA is TGTGCCAGCACTGCTAGAGGCGTTACGCAGTATTTT.

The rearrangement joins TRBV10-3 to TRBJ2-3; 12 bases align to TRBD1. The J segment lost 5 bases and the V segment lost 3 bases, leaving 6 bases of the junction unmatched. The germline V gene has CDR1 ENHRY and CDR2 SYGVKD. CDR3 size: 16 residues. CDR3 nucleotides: TGTGCCATCAGTGATGGGGGACAGGGGGCGGGAGATACGCAGTATTTT. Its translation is CAISDGGQGAGDTQYF.

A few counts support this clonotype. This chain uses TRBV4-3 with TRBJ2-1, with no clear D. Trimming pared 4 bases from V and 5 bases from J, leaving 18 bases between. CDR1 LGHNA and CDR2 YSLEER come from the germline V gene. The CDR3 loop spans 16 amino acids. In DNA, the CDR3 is TGCGCCAGCAGCCCAATCATGGGCGCATGGGACAATGAGCAGTTCTTC. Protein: CASSPIMGAWDNEQFF.

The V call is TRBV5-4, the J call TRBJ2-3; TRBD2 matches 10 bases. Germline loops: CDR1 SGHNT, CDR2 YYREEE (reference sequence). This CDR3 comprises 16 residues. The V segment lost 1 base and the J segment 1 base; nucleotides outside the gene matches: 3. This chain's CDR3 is CASSLQRGGGTDTQYF. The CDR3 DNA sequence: TGTGCCAGCAGCTTGCAGCGGGGGGGCGGCACAGATACGCAGTATTTT.

The CDR3 spells CASGLVEGYTF. DNA for the CDR3: TGTGCTAGTGGTTTGGTAGAGGGCTACACCTTC. The chain uses TRBV12-5 and TRBJ1-2, with D hard to call. CDR1 LGHNT and CDR2 FRNRAP come from the germline V gene. Between the trimmed V and J ends, which lost 0 bases and 8 bases, there was a span of 4 bases. The CDR3 has 11 amino acids. The whole variable domain, filled in from reference TRBV12-5 and TRBJ1-2, reads DARVTQTPRHKVTEMGQEVTMRCQPILGHNTVFWYRQTMMQGLELLAYFRNRAPLDDSGMPKDRFSAEMPDATLATLKIQPSEPRDSAVYFCASGLVEGYTFGSGTRLTVV.

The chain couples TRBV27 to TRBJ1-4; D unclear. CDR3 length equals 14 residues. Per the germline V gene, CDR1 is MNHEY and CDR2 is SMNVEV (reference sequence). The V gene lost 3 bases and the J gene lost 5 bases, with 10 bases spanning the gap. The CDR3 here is CASSFGVMNEKLFF. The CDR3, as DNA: TGTGCCAGCAGTTTTGGGGTCATGAATGAAAAACTGTTTTTT.

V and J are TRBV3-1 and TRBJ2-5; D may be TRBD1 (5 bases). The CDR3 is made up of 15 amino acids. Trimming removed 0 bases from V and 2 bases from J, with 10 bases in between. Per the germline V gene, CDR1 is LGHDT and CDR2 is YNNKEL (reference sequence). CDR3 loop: CASSQDPGWQETQYF. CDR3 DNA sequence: TGTGCCAGCAGCCAAGATCCAGGGTGGCAAGAGACCCAGTACTTC.

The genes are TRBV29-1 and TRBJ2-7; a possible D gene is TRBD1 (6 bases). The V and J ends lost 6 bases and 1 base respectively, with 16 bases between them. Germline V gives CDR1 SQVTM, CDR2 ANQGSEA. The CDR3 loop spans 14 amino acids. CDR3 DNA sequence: TGCAGCGTAGGACGGGCACAGGGATCCTACGAGCAGTACTTC. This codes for CSVGRAQGSYEQYF.

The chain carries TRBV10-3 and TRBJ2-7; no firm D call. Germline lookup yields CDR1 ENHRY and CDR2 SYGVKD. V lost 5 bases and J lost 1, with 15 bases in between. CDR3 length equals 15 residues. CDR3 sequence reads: CAISRAGGNSYEQYF. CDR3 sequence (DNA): TGTGCCATCAGTCGGGCAGGTGGGAATTCCTACGAGCAGTACTTC.

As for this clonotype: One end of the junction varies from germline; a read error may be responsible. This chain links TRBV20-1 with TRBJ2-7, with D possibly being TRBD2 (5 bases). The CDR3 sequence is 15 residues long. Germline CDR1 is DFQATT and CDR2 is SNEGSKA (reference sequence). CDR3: CSAIEIGELSYGQYF. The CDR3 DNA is TGCAGTGCTATAGAGATCGGGGAACTCTCCTACGGGCAGTACTTC.

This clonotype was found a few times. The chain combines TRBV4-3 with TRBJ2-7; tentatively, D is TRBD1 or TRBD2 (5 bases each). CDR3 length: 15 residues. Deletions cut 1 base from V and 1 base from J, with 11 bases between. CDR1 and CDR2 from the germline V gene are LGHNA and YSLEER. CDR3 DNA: TGCGCCAGCAGCCAAGCCGGGACGGCTTCCTACGAGCAGTACTTC. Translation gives CASSQAGTASYEQYF.

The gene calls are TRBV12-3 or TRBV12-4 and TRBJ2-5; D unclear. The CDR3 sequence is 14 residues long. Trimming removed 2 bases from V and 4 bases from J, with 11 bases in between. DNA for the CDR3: TGTGCCAGCAGTTTAAGGCCCTTGGGAGAGACCCAGTACTTC. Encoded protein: CASSLRPLGETQYF.

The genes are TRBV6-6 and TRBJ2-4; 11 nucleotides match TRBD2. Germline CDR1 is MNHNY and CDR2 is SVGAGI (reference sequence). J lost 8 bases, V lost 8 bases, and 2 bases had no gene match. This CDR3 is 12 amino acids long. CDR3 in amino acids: CASGLAGDIQYF. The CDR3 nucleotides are TGTGCCAGCGGACTAGCGGGTGACATTCAGTACTTC.

This CDR3 is CSAGGRLSGKPRWQGFYEQYF. The CDR3 DNA reads TGCAGCGCCGGGGGACGGTTATCCGGAAAGCCTCGGTGGCAGGGATTCTACGAGCAGTACTTC. The chain recombines TRBV29-1 with TRBJ2-7; TRBD2 might be the D (6 bases). CDR1 and CDR2 from the germline V gene are SQVTM and ANQGSEA. The CDR3 runs 21 residues. Deletions cut 7 bases from V and 3 bases from J, with 40 bases between.

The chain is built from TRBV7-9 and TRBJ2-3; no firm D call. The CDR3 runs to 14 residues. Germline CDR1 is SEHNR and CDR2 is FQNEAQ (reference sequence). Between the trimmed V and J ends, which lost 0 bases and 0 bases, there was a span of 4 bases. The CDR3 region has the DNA TGTGCCAGCAGCTTAGCCCAGAGCACAGATACGCAGTATTTT. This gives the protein CASSLAQSTDTQYF.

CDR3 sequence (DNA): TGCGCCAGCAGCTTGGTCCAGCGTGCTCCGAATGAGCAGTTCTTC. Translated, it gives CASSLVQRAPNEQFF. This rearrangement joins TRBV5-1 to TRBJ2-1; no definite D call. Germline V gives CDR1 SGHRS, CDR2 YFSETQ. The CDR3 is 15 residues long. Trimming took 0 bases from V and 7 from J, leaving 14 bases between them.

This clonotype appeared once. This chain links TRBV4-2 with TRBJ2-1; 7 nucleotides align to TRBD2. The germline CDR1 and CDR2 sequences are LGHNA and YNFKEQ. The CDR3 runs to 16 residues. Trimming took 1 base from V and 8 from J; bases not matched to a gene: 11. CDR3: CASSQGATGGLDEQFF. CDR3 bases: TGTGCCAGCAGCCAAGGGGCAACGGGAGGTTTAGATGAGCAGTTCTTC.

The CDR3 DNA reads TGTGCCAGCAGCCAAGTGGTCGGGGGTGAGCAGTTCTTC. It is translated as CASSQVVGGEQFF. The genes are TRBV3-1 and TRBJ2-1, with D possibly matching TRBD2 (6 bases). Per the germline V gene, CDR1 is LGHDT and CDR2 is YNNKEL (reference sequence). This CDR3 spans 13 amino acids. V was clipped by 1 base and J by 9 bases, with 10 bases between them.

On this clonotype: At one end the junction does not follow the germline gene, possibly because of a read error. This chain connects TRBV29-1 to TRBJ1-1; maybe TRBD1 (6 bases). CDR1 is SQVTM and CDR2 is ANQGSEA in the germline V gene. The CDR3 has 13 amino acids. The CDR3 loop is CSVEGTYNTVAFF. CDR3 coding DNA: TGCAGCGTTGAGGGGACATATAACACTGTAGCTTTCTTT.

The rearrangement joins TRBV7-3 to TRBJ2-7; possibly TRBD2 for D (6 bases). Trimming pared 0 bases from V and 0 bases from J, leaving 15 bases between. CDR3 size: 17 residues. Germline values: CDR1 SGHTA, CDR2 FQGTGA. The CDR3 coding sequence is TGTGCCAGCAGCTTAACAGGGCTAGCGTACACCTCCTACGAGCAGTACTTC. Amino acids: CASSLTGLAYTSYEQYF.

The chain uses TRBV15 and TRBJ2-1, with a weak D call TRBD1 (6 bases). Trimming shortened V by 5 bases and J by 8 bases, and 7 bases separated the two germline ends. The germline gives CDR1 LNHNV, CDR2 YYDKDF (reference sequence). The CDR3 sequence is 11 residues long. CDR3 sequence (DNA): TGTGCCACCAGCTGGACAGATGAGCAGTTCTTC. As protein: CATSWTDEQFF.

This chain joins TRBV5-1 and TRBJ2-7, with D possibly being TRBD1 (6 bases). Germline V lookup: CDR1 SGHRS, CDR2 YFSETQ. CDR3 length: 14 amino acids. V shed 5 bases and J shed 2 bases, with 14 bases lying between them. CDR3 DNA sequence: TGCGCCAGCAGAGGGGCAGGGGCCGCCTACGAGCAGTACTTC. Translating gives CASRGAGAAYEQYF.

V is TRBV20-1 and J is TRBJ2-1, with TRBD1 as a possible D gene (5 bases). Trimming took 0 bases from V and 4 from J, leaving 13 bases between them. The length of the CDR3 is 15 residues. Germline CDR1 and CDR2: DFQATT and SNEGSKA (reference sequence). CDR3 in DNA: TGCAGTGCTAGAGATGGGGCCATCCCGTACAATGAGCAGTTCTTC. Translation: CSARDGAIPYNEQFF.

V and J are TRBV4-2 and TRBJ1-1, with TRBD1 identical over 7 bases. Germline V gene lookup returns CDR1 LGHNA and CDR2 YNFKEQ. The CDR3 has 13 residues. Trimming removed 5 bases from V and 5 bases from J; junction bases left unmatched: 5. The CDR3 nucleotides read TGTGCCAGCAGCGCCCCAGGGGGAACTGAAGCTTTCTTT. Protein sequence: CASSAPGGTEAFF.

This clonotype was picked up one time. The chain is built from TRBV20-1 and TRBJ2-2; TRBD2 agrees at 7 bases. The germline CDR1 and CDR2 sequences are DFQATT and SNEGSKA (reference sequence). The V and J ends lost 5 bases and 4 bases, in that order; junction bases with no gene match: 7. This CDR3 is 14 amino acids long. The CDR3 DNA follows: TGCAGTGCTCGATTTAGCGGGTTCACCGGGGAGCTGTTTTTT. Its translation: CSARFSGFTGELFF.